The present entry profiles one T cell receptor (beta chain) with its context. Its antigen is unknown. The entry originates in a study of cytomegalovirus exposure and HLA in healthy donors. Turning to the study itself: The roughly 130 validation repertoires used the same platform as the 500 to 700 first-cohort repertoires, a later analysis reported. General study results and limits: Reports credit the classifier with highly specific, highly sensitive diagnosis of cytomegalovirus status. Rare TCR sequences predominated, though certain public TCRs were found in many donors.

This table comes from immunoSEQ multiplex PCR, and its TCRdb copy is limited to in-frame clones, with some not included. The sample includes 180,000 or so clones, around nine tenths seen only once; the top ten take less than 3%. Per germline, CDR1 MDHEN and CDR2 SYDVKM. V was pared by 5 bases and J by 2 bases, with 6 bases of the junction left unmatched. The CDR3 sequence is 14 residues long. The sample was PBMCs. This chain links TRBV28 with TRBJ2-7; 7 bases map to TRBD2. The source is a man between 18 and 29 years old in good health and CMV-seropositive. The CDR3 sequence is CASSDSGSPYEQYF. The CDR3 nucleotides are TGTGCCAGCAGTGATAGCGGGTCTCCCTACGAGCAGTACTTC.